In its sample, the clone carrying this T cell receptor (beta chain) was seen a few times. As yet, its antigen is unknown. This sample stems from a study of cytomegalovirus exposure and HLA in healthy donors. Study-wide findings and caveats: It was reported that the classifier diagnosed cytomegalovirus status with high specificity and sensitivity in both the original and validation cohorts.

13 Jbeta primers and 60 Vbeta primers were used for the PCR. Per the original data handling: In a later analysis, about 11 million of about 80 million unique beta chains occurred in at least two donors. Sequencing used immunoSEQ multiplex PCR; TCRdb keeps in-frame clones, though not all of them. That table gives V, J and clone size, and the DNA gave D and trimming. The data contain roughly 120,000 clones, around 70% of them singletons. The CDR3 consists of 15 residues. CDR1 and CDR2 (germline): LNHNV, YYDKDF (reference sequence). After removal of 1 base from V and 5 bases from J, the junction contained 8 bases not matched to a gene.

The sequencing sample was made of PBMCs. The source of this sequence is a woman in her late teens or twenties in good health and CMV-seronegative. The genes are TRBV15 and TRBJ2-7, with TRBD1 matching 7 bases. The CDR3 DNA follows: TGTGCCACCAGCAGAGGCCAAGGGGGCTCAAACGAGCAGTACTTC. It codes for CATSRGQGGSNEQYF.